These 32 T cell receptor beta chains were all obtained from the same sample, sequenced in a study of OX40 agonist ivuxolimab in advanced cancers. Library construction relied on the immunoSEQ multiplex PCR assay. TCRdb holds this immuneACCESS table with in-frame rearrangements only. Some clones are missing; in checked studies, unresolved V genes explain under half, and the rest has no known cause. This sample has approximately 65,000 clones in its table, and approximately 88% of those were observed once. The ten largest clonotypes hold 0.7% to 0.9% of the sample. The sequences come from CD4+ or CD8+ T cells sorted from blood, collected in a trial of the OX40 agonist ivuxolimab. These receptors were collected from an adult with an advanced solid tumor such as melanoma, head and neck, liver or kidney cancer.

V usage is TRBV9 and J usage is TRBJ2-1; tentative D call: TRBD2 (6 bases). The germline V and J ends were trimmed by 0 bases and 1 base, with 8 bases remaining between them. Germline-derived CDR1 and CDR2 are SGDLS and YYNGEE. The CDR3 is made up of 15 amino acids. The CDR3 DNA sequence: TGTGCCAGCAGCGTAGAAGGGACTTCCTACAATGAGCAGTTCTTC. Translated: CASSVEGTSYNEQFF. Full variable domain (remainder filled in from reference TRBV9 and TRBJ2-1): DSGVTQTPKHLITATGQRVTLRCSPRSGDLSVYWYQQSLDQGLQFLIQYYNGEERAKGNILERFSAQQFPDLHSELNLSSLELGDSALYFCASSVEGTSYNEQFFGPGTRLTVL.

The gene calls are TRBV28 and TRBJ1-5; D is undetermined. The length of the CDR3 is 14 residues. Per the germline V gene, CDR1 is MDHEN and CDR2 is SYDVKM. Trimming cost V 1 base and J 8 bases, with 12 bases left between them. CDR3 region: CASSLSGSREPQHF. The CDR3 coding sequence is TGTGCCAGCAGTTTATCGGGGTCCAGAGAGCCCCAGCATTTT.

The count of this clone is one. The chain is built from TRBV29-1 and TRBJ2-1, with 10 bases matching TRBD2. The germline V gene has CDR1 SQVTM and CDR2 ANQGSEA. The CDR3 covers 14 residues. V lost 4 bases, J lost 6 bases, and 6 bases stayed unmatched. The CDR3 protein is CSVVGAGGPNEQFF. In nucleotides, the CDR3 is TGCAGCGTTGTTGGAGCGGGAGGGCCCAATGAGCAGTTCTTC.

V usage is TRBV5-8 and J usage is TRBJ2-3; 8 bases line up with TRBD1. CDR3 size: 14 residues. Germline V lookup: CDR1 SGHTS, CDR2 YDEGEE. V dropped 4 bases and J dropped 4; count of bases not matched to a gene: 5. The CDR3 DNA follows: TGTGCCAGCAGCGACCCGACAGGGGCAGATACGCAGTATTTT. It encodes CASSDPTGADTQYF. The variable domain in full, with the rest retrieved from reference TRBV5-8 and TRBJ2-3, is EAGVTQSPTHLIKTRGQQATLRCSPISGHTSVYWYQQALGLGLQFLLWYDEGEERNRGNFPPRFSGRQFPNYSSELNVNALELEDSALYLCASSDPTGADTQYFGPGTRLTVL.

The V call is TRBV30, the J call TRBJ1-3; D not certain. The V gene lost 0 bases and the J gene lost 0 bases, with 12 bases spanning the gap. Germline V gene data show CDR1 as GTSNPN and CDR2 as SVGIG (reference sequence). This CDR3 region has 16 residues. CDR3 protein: CAWSVLSTFSGNTIYF. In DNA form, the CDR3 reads TGTGCCTGGAGTGTACTCTCAACCTTCTCTGGAAACACCATATATTTT. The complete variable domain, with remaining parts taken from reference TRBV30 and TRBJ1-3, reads SQTIHQWPATLVQPVGSPLSLECTVEGTSNPNLYWYRQAAGRGLQLLFYSVGIGQISSEVPQNLSASRPQDRQFILSSKKLLLSDSGFYLCAWSVLSTFSGNTIYFGEGSWLTVV.

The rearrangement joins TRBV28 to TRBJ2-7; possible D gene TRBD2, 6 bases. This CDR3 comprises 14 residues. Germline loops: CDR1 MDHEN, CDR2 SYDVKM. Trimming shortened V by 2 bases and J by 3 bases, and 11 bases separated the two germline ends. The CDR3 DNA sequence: TGTGCCAGCAGTTTAGCGGGACCACACTACGAGCAGTACTTC. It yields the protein CASSLAGPHYEQYF.

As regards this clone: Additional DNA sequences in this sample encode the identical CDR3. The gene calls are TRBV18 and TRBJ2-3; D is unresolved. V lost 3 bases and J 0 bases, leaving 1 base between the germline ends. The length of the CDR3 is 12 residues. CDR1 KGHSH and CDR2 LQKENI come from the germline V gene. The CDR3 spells CASSPSTDTQYF. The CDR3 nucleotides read TGTGCCAGCTCACCCAGCACAGATACGCAGTATTTT.

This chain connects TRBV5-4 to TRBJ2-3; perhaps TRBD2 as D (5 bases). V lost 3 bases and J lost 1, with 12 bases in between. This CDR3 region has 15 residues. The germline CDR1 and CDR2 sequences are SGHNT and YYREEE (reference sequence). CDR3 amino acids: CASSSRWGGTDTQYF. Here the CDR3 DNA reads TGTGCCAGCAGCTCGCGGTGGGGAGGCACAGATACGCAGTATTTT.

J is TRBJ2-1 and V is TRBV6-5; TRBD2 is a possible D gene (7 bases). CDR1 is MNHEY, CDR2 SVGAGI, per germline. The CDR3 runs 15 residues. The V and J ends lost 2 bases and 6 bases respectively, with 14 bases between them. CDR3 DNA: TGTGCCAGCAGTTACGGGCAGGGGAGGGGCAATGAGCAGTTCTTC. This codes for CASSYGQGRGNEQFF.

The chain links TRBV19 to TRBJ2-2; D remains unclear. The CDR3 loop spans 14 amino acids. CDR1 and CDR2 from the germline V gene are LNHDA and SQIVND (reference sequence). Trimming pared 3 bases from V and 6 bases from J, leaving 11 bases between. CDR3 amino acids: CASSILGISGELFF. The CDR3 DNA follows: TGTGCCAGTAGTATCTTGGGGATTTCCGGGGAGCTGTTTTTT. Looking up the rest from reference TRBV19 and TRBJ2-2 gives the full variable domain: DGGITQSPKYLFRKEGQNVTLSCEQNLNHDAMYWYRQDPGQGLRLIYYSQIVNDFQKGDIAEGYSVSREKKESFPLTVTSAQKNPTAFYLCASSILGISGELFFGEGSRLTVL.

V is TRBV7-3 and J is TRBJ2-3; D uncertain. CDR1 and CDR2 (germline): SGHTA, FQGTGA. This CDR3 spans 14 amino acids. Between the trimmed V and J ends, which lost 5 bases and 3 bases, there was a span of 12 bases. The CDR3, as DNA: TGTGCCAGCAGCCCACTTTATAGAACAGATACGCAGTATTTT. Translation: CASSPLYRTDTQYF.

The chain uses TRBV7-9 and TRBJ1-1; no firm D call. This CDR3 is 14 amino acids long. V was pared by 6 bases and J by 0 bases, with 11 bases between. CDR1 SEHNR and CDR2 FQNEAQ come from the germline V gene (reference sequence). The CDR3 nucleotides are TGTGCCAGCAGACGGACGGCCATGAACACTGAAGCTTTCTTT. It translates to CASRRTAMNTEAFF.

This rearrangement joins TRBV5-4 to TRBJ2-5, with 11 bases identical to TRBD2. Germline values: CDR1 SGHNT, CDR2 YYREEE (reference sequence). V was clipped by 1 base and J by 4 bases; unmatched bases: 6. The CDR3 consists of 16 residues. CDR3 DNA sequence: TGTGCCAGCAGCTTGCGACTAGCGGGGACGGGAGAGACCCAGTACTTC. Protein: CASSLRLAGTGETQYF.

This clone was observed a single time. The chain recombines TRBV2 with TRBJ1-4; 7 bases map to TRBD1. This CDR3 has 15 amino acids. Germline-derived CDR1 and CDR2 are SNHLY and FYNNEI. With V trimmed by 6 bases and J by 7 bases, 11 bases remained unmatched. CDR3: CASSAPGGSREKLFF. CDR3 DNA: TGTGCCAGCAGCGCCCCAGGGGGTAGTCGTGAAAAACTGTTTTTT.

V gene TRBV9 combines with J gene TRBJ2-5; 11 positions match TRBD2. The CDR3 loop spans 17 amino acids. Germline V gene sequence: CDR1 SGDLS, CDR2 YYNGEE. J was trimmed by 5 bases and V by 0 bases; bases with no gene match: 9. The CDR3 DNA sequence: TGTGCCAGCAGCGTAGGAGATAGCGGGGGGGCCCGGGAGACCCAGTACTTC. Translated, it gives CASSVGDSGGARETQYF.

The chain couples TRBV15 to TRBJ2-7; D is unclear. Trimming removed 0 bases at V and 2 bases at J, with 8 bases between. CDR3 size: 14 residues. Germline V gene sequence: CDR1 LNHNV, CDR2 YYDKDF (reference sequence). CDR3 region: CATSREPGTYEQYF. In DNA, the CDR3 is TGTGCCACCAGCAGAGAGCCCGGAACCTACGAGCAGTACTTC.

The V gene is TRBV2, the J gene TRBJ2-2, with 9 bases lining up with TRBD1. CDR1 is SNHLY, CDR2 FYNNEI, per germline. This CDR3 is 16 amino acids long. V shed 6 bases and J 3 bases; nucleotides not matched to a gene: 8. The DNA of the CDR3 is TGTGCCAGCAGGCGACTCGGGACAGGGCACACCGGGGAGCTGTTTTTT. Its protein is CASRRLGTGHTGELFF.

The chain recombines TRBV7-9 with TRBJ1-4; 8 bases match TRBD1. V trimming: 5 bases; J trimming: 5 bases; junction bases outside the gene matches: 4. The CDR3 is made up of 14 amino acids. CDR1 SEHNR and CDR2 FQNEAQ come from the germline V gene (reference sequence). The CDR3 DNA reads TGTGCCAGCAGCCTCGGACAGGGCAATGAAAAACTGTTTTTT. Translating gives CASSLGQGNEKLFF. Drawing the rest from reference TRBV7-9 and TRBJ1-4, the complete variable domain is DTGVSQNPRHKITKRGQNVTFRCDPISEHNRLYWYRQTLGQGPEFLTYFQNEAQLEKSRLLSDRFSAERPKGSFSTLEIQRTEQGDSAMYLCASSLGQGNEKLFFGSGTQLSVL.

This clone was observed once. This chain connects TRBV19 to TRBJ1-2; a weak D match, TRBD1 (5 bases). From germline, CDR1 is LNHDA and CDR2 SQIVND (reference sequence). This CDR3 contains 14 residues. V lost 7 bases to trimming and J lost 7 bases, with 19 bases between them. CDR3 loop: CASTKNHGGGGYTF. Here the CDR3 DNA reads TGTGCCAGTACCAAAAACCATGGGGGAGGTGGCTACACCTTC.

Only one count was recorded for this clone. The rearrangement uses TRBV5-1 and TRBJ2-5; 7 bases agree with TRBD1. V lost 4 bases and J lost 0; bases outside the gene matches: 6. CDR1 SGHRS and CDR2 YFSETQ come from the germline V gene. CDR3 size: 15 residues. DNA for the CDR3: TGCGCCAGCAGCCGACAGACAGGGTACCAAGAGACCCAGTACTTC. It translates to CASSRQTGYQETQYF.

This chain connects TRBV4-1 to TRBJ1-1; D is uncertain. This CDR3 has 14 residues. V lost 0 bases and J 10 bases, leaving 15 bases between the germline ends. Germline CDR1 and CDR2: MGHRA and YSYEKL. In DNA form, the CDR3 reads TGCGCCAGCAGCCAAGAGGGGAGGCCGCCTCCAGCTTTCTTT. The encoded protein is CASSQEGRPPPAFF.

The CDR3 DNA reads as TGTGCCAGCCACTCTAACTATGGCTACACCTTC. It is translated as CASHSNYGYTF. The genes are TRBV28 and TRBJ1-2; no clear D gene. Trimming removed 8 bases from V and 0 bases from J, with 4 bases in between. Germline V gives CDR1 MDHEN, CDR2 SYDVKM. CDR3 length equals 11 residues.

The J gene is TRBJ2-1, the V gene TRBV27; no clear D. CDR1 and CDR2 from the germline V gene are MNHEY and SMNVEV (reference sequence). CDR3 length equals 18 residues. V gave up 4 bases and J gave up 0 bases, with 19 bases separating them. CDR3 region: CASSSLGLTSLSYNEQFF. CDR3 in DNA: TGTGCCAGCAGTTCCCTGGGATTGACTTCCCTCTCCTACAATGAGCAGTTCTTC.

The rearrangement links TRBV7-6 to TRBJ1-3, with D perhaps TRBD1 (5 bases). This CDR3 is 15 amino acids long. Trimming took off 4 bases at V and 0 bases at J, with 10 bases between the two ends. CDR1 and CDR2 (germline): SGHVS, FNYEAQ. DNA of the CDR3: TGTGCCAGCAGCTCCGACAGACTCTCTGGAAACACCATATATTTT. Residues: CASSSDRLSGNTIYF. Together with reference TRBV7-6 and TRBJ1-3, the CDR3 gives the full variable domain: GAGVSQSPRYKVTKRGQDVALRCDPISGHVSLYWYRQALGQGPEFLTYFNYEAQQDKSGLPNDRFSAERPEGSISTLTIQRTEQRDSAMYRCASSSDRLSGNTIYFGEGSWLTVV.

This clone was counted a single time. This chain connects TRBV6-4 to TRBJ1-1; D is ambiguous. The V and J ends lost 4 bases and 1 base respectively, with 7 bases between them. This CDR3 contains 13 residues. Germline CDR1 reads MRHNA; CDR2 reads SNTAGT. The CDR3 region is CASSANQNTEAFF. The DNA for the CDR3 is TGTGCCAGCAGTGCAAACCAGAACACTGAAGCTTTCTTT.

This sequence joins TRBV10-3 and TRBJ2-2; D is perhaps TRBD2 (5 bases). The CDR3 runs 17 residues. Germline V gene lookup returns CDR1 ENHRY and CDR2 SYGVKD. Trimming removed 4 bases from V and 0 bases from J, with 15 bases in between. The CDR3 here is CAISVVLARSNTGELFF. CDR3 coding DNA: TGTGCCATCAGTGTTGTCCTAGCCCGCTCGAACACCGGGGAGCTGTTTTTT.

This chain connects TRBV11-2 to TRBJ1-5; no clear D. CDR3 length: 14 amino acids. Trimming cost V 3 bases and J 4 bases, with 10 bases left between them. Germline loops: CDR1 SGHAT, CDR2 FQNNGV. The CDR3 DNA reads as TGTGCCAGCAGCTTGAGCGCGGGAAATCAGCCCCAGCATTTT. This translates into CASSLSAGNQPQHF.

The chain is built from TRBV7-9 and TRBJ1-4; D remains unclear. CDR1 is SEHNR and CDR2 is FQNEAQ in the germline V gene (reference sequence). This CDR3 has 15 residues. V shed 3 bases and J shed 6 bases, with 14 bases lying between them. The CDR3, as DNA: TGTGCCAGCAGCTTCGACAAGGGCGGATATGAAAAACTGTTTTTT. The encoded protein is CASSFDKGGYEKLFF.

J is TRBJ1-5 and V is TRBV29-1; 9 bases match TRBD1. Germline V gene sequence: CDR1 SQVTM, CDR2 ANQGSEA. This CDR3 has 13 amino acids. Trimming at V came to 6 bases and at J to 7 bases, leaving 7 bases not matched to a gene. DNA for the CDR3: TGCAGCGTCCGGGACAGGGAGGGACAGCCCCAGCATTTT. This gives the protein CSVRDREGQPQHF.

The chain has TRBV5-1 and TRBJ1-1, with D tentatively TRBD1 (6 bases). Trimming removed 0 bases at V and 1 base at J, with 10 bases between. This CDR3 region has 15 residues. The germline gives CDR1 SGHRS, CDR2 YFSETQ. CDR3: CASSLDARGNTEAFF. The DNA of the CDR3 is TGCGCCAGCAGCTTGGATGCCAGGGGGAACACTGAAGCTTTCTTT.

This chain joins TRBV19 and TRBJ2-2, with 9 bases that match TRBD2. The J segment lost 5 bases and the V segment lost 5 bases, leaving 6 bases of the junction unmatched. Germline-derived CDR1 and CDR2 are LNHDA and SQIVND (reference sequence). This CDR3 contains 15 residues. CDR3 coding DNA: TGTGCCAGTAGTTTGGCGGGAGGGCGAACCGGGGAGCTGTTTTTT. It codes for CASSLAGGRTGELFF. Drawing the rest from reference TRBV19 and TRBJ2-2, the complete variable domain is DGGITQSPKYLFRKEGQNVTLSCEQNLNHDAMYWYRQDPGQGLRLIYYSQIVNDFQKGDIAEGYSVSREKKESFPLTVTSAQKNPTAFYLCASSLAGGRTGELFFGEGSRLTVL.

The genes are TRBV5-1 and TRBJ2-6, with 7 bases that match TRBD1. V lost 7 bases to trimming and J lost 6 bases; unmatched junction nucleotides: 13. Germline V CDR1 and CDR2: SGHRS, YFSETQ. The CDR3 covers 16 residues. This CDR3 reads CASASGGTFEANVLTF. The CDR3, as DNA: TGCGCCAGCGCTTCAGGGGGTACCTTTGAGGCCAACGTCCTGACTTTC.